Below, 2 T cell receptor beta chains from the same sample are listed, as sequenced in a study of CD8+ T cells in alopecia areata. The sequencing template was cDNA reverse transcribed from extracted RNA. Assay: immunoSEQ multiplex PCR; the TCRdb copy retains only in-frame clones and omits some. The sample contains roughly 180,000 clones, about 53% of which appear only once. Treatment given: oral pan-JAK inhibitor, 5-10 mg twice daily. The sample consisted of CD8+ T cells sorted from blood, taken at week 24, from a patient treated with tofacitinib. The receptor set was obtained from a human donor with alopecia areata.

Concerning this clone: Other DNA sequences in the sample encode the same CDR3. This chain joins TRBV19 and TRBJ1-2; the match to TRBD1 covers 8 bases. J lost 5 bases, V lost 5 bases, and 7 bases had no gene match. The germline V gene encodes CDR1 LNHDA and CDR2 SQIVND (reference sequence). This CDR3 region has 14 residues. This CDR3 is CASSPGQGGYGYTF. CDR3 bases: TGTGCCAGTAGTCCCGGACAGGGAGGGTATGGCTACACCTTC.

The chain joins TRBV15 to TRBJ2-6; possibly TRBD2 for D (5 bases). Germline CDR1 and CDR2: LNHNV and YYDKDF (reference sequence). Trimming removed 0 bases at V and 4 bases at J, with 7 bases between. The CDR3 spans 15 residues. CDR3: CATSREGGGANVLTF. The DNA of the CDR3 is TGTGCCACCAGCAGAGAAGGAGGAGGGGCCAACGTCCTGACTTTC. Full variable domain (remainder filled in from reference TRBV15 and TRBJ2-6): DAMVIQNPRYQVTQFGKPVTLSCSQTLNHNVMYWYQQKSSQAPKLLFHYYDKDFNNEADTPDNFQSRRPNTSFCFLDIRSPGLGDTAMYLCATSREGGGANVLTFGAGSRLTVL.